These T cell receptor beta chains were read from a single sample in a study of sequential checkpoint blockade in melanoma. Measured with immunoSEQ multiplex PCR; TCRdb has only the in-frame clones, and not every one. Of about 27,000 clones in the sample, roughly 80% were seen once. The sequences come from CD8+ T cells sorted from blood (inferred from file names), collected from a patient given nivolumab and ipilimumab in sequence. The receptors come from a human donor with melanoma. Both conserved end residues are part of each CDR3. Fields, in order: J gene, V gene, D gene, CDR3 protein. A D gene is named only where the DNA matches it firmly.

j_gene: TRBJ1-5
v_gene: TRBV7-9
d_gene: .
CDR3aa: CASSAGQPNQPQHF

j_gene: TRBJ2-7
v_gene: TRBV21-1
d_gene: .
CDR3aa: CASLFRDRKTYEQYF

j_gene: TRBJ2-3
v_gene: TRBV28
d_gene: TRBD1
CDR3aa: CASTSTGGWRDTQYF

j_gene: TRBJ2-6
v_gene: TRBV19
d_gene: .
CDR3aa: CASSIVTAGANVLTF

j_gene: TRBJ1-1
v_gene: TRBV19
d_gene: .
CDR3aa: CASKPGYTEAFF

j_gene: TRBJ2-2
v_gene: TRBV11-3
d_gene: TRBD1
CDR3aa: CASSRLGQGSAGELFF

j_gene: TRBJ2-3
v_gene: TRBV9
d_gene: .
CDR3aa: CASSVVGRVTDTQYF

j_gene: .
v_gene: TRBV4-2
d_gene: TRBD2
CDR3aa: CASSQALPTPAGGYEQYF

j_gene: TRBJ1-4
v_gene: TRBV11-2
d_gene: .
CDR3aa: CASNHWGENEKLFF

j_gene: TRBJ1-6
v_gene: TRBV5-6
d_gene: .
CDR3aa: CASSLRTDNSPLHF

j_gene: TRBJ2-1
v_gene: TRBV5-5
d_gene: .
CDR3aa: CASSFSNEQFF

j_gene: TRBJ1-2
v_gene: TRBV4-3
d_gene: .
CDR3aa: CASSQDLRVRYGYTF

j_gene: TRBJ2-5
v_gene: TRBV10-3
d_gene: .
CDR3aa: CAIITGEATQETQYF

j_gene: TRBJ2-7
v_gene: TRBV27
d_gene: .
CDR3aa: CASSLPGFEQYF

j_gene: TRBJ2-7
v_gene: TRBV19
d_gene: TRBD2
CDR3aa: CASSMRGGSYEQYF

j_gene: TRBJ1-4
v_gene: TRBV2
d_gene: .
CDR3aa: CASSVEVPEKLFF

j_gene: TRBJ1-2
v_gene: TRBV7-9
d_gene: TRBD1
CDR3aa: CASSPPGQGYGYTF

j_gene: TRBJ2-2
v_gene: TRBV29-1
d_gene: .
CDR3aa: CSVEDNNTGELFF

j_gene: TRBJ1-1
v_gene: TRBV18
d_gene: TRBD1
CDR3aa: CASSPTGAGTEAFF

j_gene: TRBJ2-1
v_gene: TRBV28
d_gene: TRBD1
CDR3aa: CASSSGTGGYNEQFF

j_gene: TRBJ1-2
v_gene: TRBV13
d_gene: .
CDR3aa: CASSFGAANYGYTF

j_gene: TRBJ1-3
v_gene: TRBV28
d_gene: .
CDR3aa: CASSLREKSGDTIYF

j_gene: TRBJ2-5
v_gene: TRBV5-1
d_gene: .
CDR3aa: CASSPTGLQQYF

j_gene: TRBJ2-7
v_gene: TRBV6-5
d_gene: TRBD1
CDR3aa: CASSYGQGNEQYF

j_gene: TRBJ2-7
v_gene: TRBV27
d_gene: TRBD1
CDR3aa: CASSSAGQEDPYEQYF

j_gene: TRBJ2-5
v_gene: TRBV28
d_gene: .
CDR3aa: CASSSNPGVGETQYF

j_gene: TRBJ2-7
v_gene: TRBV4-1
d_gene: TRBD2
CDR3aa: CASSQREGLEQYF

j_gene: TRBJ1-1
v_gene: TRBV4-1
d_gene: .
CDR3aa: CASSQDRSENTEAFF

j_gene: TRBJ2-7
v_gene: TRBV7-2
d_gene: .
CDR3aa: CASSLGQYSYEQYF